This T cell receptor beta chain was profiled in a study of cytomegalovirus exposure and HLA in healthy donors (dated by TCRdb to 2017 to 2019). Study-wide context: An earlier analysis of several hundred of the donors reported 276 Gb of sequence data and 120 million or so unique TCR beta sequences from about 179 million T cells. The study aimed to test whether signatures of past pathogen exposure could be identified by cataloging public T cell receptors. An earlier analysis of approximately 500 of the donors applied high-throughput TCR beta sequencing to assess whether each TCR beta V gene segment acted as functional or pseudogenic. The study used immunosequencing to profile the T cell repertoires of more than 650 subjects and linked those repertoires to cytomegalovirus serostatus. The number of donors typed differed by locus, with roughly 620-640 for A, B, C, DRB1 and DQB1, around 560 for DQA1, 606 for DPA1, and around 450 for DPB1. Rather than drawing on any new phenotypic data, the later analysis identified candidate immune exposures from TCR beta sequences and the way those sequences occurred across donors. All discovery cohort repertoires had been generated on a single sequencing platform. Class I and class II HLA loci were covered by the typing at four-digit resolution. The genetic ancestry cluster associated with self-reported Caucasian donors included 70% to 85% of the 300 to 400 genotyped donors. Donor age, sex, ethnicity and CMV serostatus were collected together with the repertoire data. To study patterns of TCR occurrence, a later analysis re-analyzed previously published TCR beta repertoires from hundreds of donors and added high-resolution HLA genotyping. Along with the roughly 670-subject first cohort, a separate validation cohort of over a hundred different subjects was used. High-throughput TCR immunosequencing, statistical association of individual TCRs with disease status, and machine learning were combined to predict cytomegalovirus infection status. In a later genetic analysis, genome-wide SNP genotypes for about 65% of the roughly 700 donors were used, and that subset was treated as a discovery cohort. An early release that covered about 600 HLA-typed donors contained about 290 gigabases of sequencing data and some 87 million unique TCR sequences. Roughly 5 DR-DQ haplotypes were handled as single units for association and clustering, since linkage in the cohort was strong. Among about 400 genotyped donors of the cohort, an average of roughly 230,000 unique TCR beta nucleotide sequences was sequenced per donor, of which roughly 18% were non-productive.

General study outcomes and caveats: Most TCR sequences were observed very rarely across donors, whereas some public TCRs were present in many individuals. A later analysis associated some 17,000 TCR beta sequences with specific HLA alleles at a false discovery rate of 0.05. Presence/absence analyses assumed roughly uniform sequencing depth across donors, an assumption that may not hold. When HLA alleles, especially DR and DQ, strongly co-occurred, attributing TCR associations to individual alleles was difficult. In both the original and validation cohorts, the classifier was reported to diagnose cytomegalovirus status with high specificity and sensitivity. The cohort was sequenced for TCR beta chains only, and without alpha or paired-chain data the features that could be detected were limited. V-gene and J-gene trimming of TCR beta chains was associated with a missense DCLRE1C variant in a later genetic analysis, and the association was replicated in an independent cohort. According to a later analysis, most CMV-associated TCR beta chains appeared to be HLA-restricted, and the HLA associations seemed to be driven largely by CMV exposure. A further reported finding was that TCR beta sequences accurately predicted the HLA-A and HLA-B alleles for most subjects in the first cohort. In the study, 150 to 200 TCR beta chains were listed as associated with cytomegalovirus. Linkage disequilibrium might explain the correlated functional status among segregating V segments, but an unknown experimental factor could not be excluded. The authors suggested that the approach could potentially be generalized to other disease states and immunological phenotypes. Some IMGT-functional V segments, including TRBV6-2 and TRBV6-3, could not be distinguished by the 87-base-pair reads and were therefore excluded. Immune exposure information for the cohort was limited to CMV serostatus. In vitro tests confirmed that three of the cytomegalovirus-associated TCR beta chains recognize cytomegalovirus antigens. A cluster of highly shared sequence variants was judged likely to represent a technical artifact of the sequencing pipeline. Compared with equally common non-associated chains, HLA-associated TCR beta chains in a later analysis were more clonally expanded and had lower generation probabilities. Because counts were too low, seventeen rarely observed V segments, including chromosome 9 orphons, were excluded from the earlier analysis of a few hundred of the donors. A later genetic analysis reported fewer N-insertions in productive TCRs among donors in an Asian-associated ancestry cluster than the roughly 650-donor mean. In a later analysis, the rate of TCR association differed among HLA loci, with DRB1 alleles having the most associated TCRs and HLA-C alleles having the fewest. In an earlier analysis of under 600 of the donors, most TCR beta V segments were observed in productive rearrangements about 87% or about 30% of the time, broadly matching IMGT annotations. A later analysis reported that several top co-occurrence clusters appeared linked to parvovirus B19, influenza, CMV and Epstein-Barr virus. Because HLA typing was missing for some donors at each locus, association tests included only the typed subset.

Library creation used the immunoSEQ multiplex PCR assay. A mixture of 60 forward primers for TCR Vbeta segments and 13 reverse primers for TCR Jbeta segments was used in the multiplex PCR. The CDR3 region of rearranged TCR beta genes was amplified from genomic DNA by a multiplex PCR assay. The Illumina HiSeq System was used to sequence the amplified TCR beta libraries as 87-base-pair reads. Per the authors' processing: Across the 600 to 700 repertoires, a later analysis counted some 80 million unique TCR beta chains, around 10 million of which were shared by at least two donors. Raw reads were error-corrected and collapsed into unique sequences by a nearest-neighbor algorithm in which closely related sequences were merged to remove PCR and sequencing errors. To assign V, D and J gene segments, CDR3 sequences were aligned to IMGT reference sequences. Each retained sequence needed at least a six-nucleotide match to both a V gene segment and a J gene segment. Rearrangements were classified as productive when the CDR3 lacked stop codons and remained in frame with V and J, and all other rearrangements were classified as non-productive. CDR3 was defined by IMGT convention, running from the second conserved V-encoded cysteine to the conserved J-encoded phenylalanine. Sequences without an unambiguous match to a single V gene segment were excluded from the earlier analysis of several hundred of the donors. In an earlier analysis of some 590 of the donors, a V segment was called functional when productive rearrangements were above 56.7%, and segregating when the standard deviation between donors exceeded 5%. A statistical classification framework was built for diagnosing cytomegalovirus status from the catalog of TCR beta chain sequences. In a later analysis, TCR nucleotide sequences were compared against IMGT/GENE-DB human TR gene sequences so that V and J genes could be assigned. In a later analysis, CDR3 sequences and most-parsimonious VDJ recombination scenarios were assigned using the TCRdist pipeline. In a later analysis, each TCR beta chain was defined by its CDR3 amino acid sequence together with its V-gene family, and reads without a unique V-gene family were excluded. To address suspected cross-contamination and a sequencing artifact, a later analysis removed under 600 highly shared, low-generation-probability nucleotide sequences. A later analysis calculated a clonal expansion index for each public chain from normalized within-repertoire ranks of inferred template counts. Generation probabilities in a later analysis came from a VDJ recombination model fitted to out-of-frame rearrangements, and those results were checked against IGoR. A later analysis scored TCR-TCR, TCR-HLA and TCR-CMV co-occurrence with hypergeometric tests, applying a repertoire-size bias correction to TCR pairs. To estimate false discovery rates, a later analysis permuted the HLA or CMV assignments 20 times. In a later analysis, co-occurring TCRs were grouped with DBSCAN, and TCRdist sequence similarity was added when clustering was performed within HLA-allele-positive subsets. Repertoires with fewer than 30,000 or more than 120,000 public chains, plus five repertoires with anomalous nucleotide sharing, were excluded from co-occurrence clustering. This immuneACCESS table, as held by TCRdb, lists in-frame sequences with V and J called but not all clones. Of the missing ones, under half trace to an unresolved V gene in checked studies; the others have no known cause. V and J calls and clone size come straight from that table; D and trimming were deduced from the DNA. The sample table records 110,000 or so clones; 70% to 85% of these occur just once. Of the sample, approximately 2.7% is held by the ten largest clones.

The cohort comprised 710 or so healthy bone marrow donors. All cohort members were sampled while nominally healthy, although unrecorded immune exposures were likely present. The donor was CMV seronegative and belonged to the group of over 300 seronegative cohort members. A peripheral blood sample was provided by each donor, and peripheral blood mononuclear cells were used for TCR beta sequencing. The Qiagen DNeasy Blood Extraction Kit was used to extract genomic DNA from the blood cell samples. Trimming removed 4 bases from V and 7 bases from J; the gene matches leave 6 bases unexplained. From cysteine to phenylalanine, the CDR3 is 13 amino acids long. Only CDR3 DNA remains: 39 bases, in frame from the first base. Based on the germline V gene (reference sequence), the CDR1 and CDR2 sequences are SGHNT and YYREEE. The sample holds a few counts of this clone. Its antigen target is currently unknown. No base qualities exist here, and no much larger clone lies one base off it.

The source material was PBMCs. The sequence is built from TRBV5-4 and TRBJ1-1; 8 bases in between match TRBD1. The sequence came from a woman aged 18 to 35 in good health and CMV-seronegative. The CDR3 region: CASSATGVVEAFF. The nucleotides are TGTGCCAGCAGCGCGACAGGGGTGGTTGAAGCTTTCTTT. The full variable domain, with segments outside the CDR3 supplied by the reference TRBV5-4 and TRBJ1-1 proteins, appears as ETGVTQSPTHLIKTRGQQVTLRCSSQSGHNTVSWYQQALGQGPQFIFQYYREEENGRGNFPPRFSGLQFPNYSSELNVNALELDDSALYLCASSATGVVEAFFGQGTRLTVV.